Described below is a single T cell receptor beta chain sequence and its context. The germline V gene encodes CDR1 GTSNPN and CDR2 SVGIG (reference sequence). V was shortened by 3 bases and J by 11 bases, with 16 bases between the two germline ends. This CDR3 has 12 residues. Assay: immunoSEQ multiplex PCR; the TCRdb copy retains only in-frame clones and omits some. This sample has 95,000 to 100,000 clones, with about four fifths found just once. This specimen belongs to a study of OX40 agonist ivuxolimab in advanced cancers. The J gene is TRBJ1-1, the V gene TRBV30, with D uncertain. The sequence was collected from an adult with an advanced solid tumor such as melanoma, head and neck, liver or kidney cancer. Sequenced here: CD4+ or CD8+ T cells sorted from blood, sampled in a trial of the OX40 agonist ivuxolimab. The CDR3 protein is CAWSGFFFEAFF. The CDR3 bases are TGTGCCTGGAGCGGGTTTTTTTTTGAGGCTTTCTTT.